This T cell receptor beta chain was obtained from a study of T cell changes during pregnancy in multiple sclerosis. TCRdb keeps only in-frame clones here, not all; method: immunoSEQ multiplex PCR. Among about 44,000 clones listed, nearly 90% were seen once. Germline trimming cut 4 bases from V and 3 bases from J; bases unmatched to any gene: 4. There are 14 residues in the CDR3. Germline-derived CDR1 and CDR2 are SGHKS and YYEKEE (reference sequence). The sample in question was CD4+ T cells from peripheral blood mononuclear cells, obtained after pregnancy. The clonotype originates from a female donor with multiple sclerosis, enrolled in a pregnancy study. The chain links TRBV5-5 to TRBJ1-2; 9 bases agree with TRBD1. The CDR3 region has the DNA TGTGCCAGCAGCCGATACAGGGGGCACTATGGCTACACCTTC. It yields the protein CASSRYRGHYGYTF.